Ten or more counts support the clone carrying this T cell receptor (beta chain). As yet, its antigen is unknown. In the library, individual cDNA molecules carried attached unique molecular identifiers. MiXCR, applied by TCRdb to the 5' RACE reads, yields one record per CDR3 protein. Here the sample spans 55,000 or so distinct CDR3 sequences, roughly an eighth being singletons. This CDR3 comprises 16 residues. V was pared by 2 bases and J by 2 bases, with 9 bases of the junction left unmatched. CDR1 and CDR2 from the germline V gene are DFQATT and SNEGSKA (reference sequence). This record belongs to a study of early T cells in non-severe SARS-CoV-2 infection. Overall study context: Bulk RNA isolated from unsorted whole blood underwent sequencing; chains were not paired.

General study results and limits: Database matching using VDJdb favored anti-spike CD8 responses, with private and CD4 specificities left missing.

The V call is TRBV20-1, the J call TRBJ2-5; 9 nucleotides align to TRBD2. The material sequenced was whole blood. This receptor was obtained from an adult who was a healthcare worker with PCR-confirmed SARS-CoV-2 infection or an uninfected control (not recorded which). The CDR3 loop is CSARPIAGEGQETQYF. CDR3 bases: TGCAGTGCTAGACCCATAGCGGGGGAAGGTCAAGAGACCCAGTACTTC.